The 20 T cell receptor beta chains listed next were all sequenced from one sample in a study of post-analysis software for immune sequencing data. The study, taken as a whole, reports: Five TRBV segments occurring more often in patients than controls included TRBV5-6, TRBV5-1 and TRBV20-1.

The authors incorporated unique molecular identifiers into the TCR beta cDNA libraries. TCRdb redid the calling of the PCR reads with MiXCR, one entry per CDR3 protein. The data hold 740,000 or so distinct CDR3 sequences, with roughly 50% observed a single time. These receptors' antigens are unknown. The specimen was blood. These receptors were taken from a girl aged 10 to 17 with multiple sclerosis.

The rearrangement uses TRBV7-9 and TRBJ2-6; D remains ambiguous. The CDR3 has 14 amino acids. V was pared by 6 bases and J by 0 bases, with 6 bases between. Per germline, CDR1 SEHNR and CDR2 FQNEAQ (reference sequence). CDR3 DNA: TGTGCCAGCAGAAGGGACTCTGGGGCCAACGTCCTGACTTTC. Encoded protein: CASRRDSGANVLTF.

This clonotype appeared a few times. The chain couples TRBV20-1 to TRBJ1-2; TRBD1 matches at 9 bases. Losses at the gene ends were 4 bases for V and 6 bases for J; bases not matched to a gene: 6. The CDR3 contains 13 residues. The germline V gene encodes CDR1 DFQATT and CDR2 SNEGSKA (reference sequence). The CDR3 region is CSATGQGRDGYTF. Written as DNA, the CDR3 is TGCAGTGCTACGGGACAGGGTCGGGATGGCTACACCTTC.

This clonotype has more than one count but fewer than ten. The chain carries TRBV7-9 and TRBJ2-7, with 10 nucleotides matching TRBD2. V shed 5 bases and J 3 bases; nucleotides not matched to a gene: 4. The V gene's germline CDR1 is SEHNR and CDR2 FQNEAQ (reference sequence). The CDR3 covers 14 residues. Written as DNA, the CDR3 is TGTGCCAGCAGCCCGGGACTAGCGAACTACGAGCAGTACTTC. This sequence encodes CASSPGLANYEQYF.

J is TRBJ2-1 and V is TRBV10-3; D possibly uses TRBD1 or TRBD2 (5 bases each). V was pared by 6 bases and J by 5 bases, with 14 bases between. Per germline, CDR1 ENHRY and CDR2 SYGVKD. The CDR3 spans 14 residues. CDR3 sequence (DNA): TGTGCCATCAGGGAACGGGACCGCGACAATGAGCAGTTCTTC. It is translated as CAIRERDRDNEQFF.

There are a few counts of this clonotype. V usage is TRBV5-6 and J usage is TRBJ2-4, with 9 positions matching TRBD1. CDR1 is SGHDT, CDR2 YYEEEE, per germline. The CDR3 contains 16 residues. V trimming: 0 bases; J trimming: 1 base; junction bases outside the gene matches: 2. This chain's CDR3 is CASSLDRGRAKNIQYF. CDR3 nucleotide sequence: TGTGCCAGCAGCTTGGACAGGGGGCGGGCCAAAAACATTCAGTACTTC.

The chain combines TRBV12-3 or TRBV12-4 with TRBJ2-5; 7 bases agree with TRBD2. This CDR3 is 14 amino acids long. The J segment lost 5 bases and the V segment lost 7 bases, leaving 10 bases of the junction unmatched. The CDR3 sequence: CASIKGRGSETQYF. In DNA, the CDR3 is TGTGCCAGCATCAAAGGGAGGGGAAGCGAGACCCAGTACTTC.

This clonotype was picked up a small number of times. The J gene is TRBJ1-4, the V gene TRBV3-1; the D gene is possibly TRBD1 (5 bases). CDR3 length: 14 residues. The germline gives CDR1 LGHDT, CDR2 YNNKEL (reference sequence). V was cut by 3 bases and J by 4 bases, with 9 bases left in between. CDR3 nucleotides: TGTGCCAGCAGCCACAAGACAGTTAATGAAAAACTGTTTTTT. It is translated as CASSHKTVNEKLFF.

The rearrangement joins TRBV27 to TRBJ2-1; D gene uncertain. The germline V gene has CDR1 MNHEY and CDR2 SMNVEV (reference sequence). CDR3 length: 16 amino acids. Trimming cost V 1 base and J 2 bases, with 12 bases left between them. The CDR3 DNA reads as TGTGCCAGCAGTTTATTGGTGTCGACCCCCTACAATGAGCAGTTCTTC. The encoded protein is CASSLLVSTPYNEQFF.

The chain has TRBV3-1 and TRBJ2-1, with TRBD1 as a possible D gene (6 bases). V was clipped by 8 bases and J by 6 bases, with 14 bases between them. From germline, CDR1 is LGHDT and CDR2 YNNKEL (reference sequence). This CDR3 is built from 13 residues. CDR3 residues: CASGPLGANEQFF. CDR3 sequence (DNA): TGTGCCAGCGGGCCCTTGGGGGCCAATGAGCAGTTCTTC.

This clonotype came up a few times. This chain connects TRBV7-2 to TRBJ2-3; 9 bases match TRBD2. Germline trimming cut 11 bases from V and 3 bases from J; bases unmatched to any gene: 9. This CDR3 contains 14 residues. The germline CDR1 and CDR2 sequences are SGHTA and FQGNSA. CDR3 loop: CAAESGLATDTQYF. The CDR3 bases are TGTGCCGCCGAGTCGGGACTAGCAACAGATACGCAGTATTTT. Combining the CDR3 with reference TRBV7-2 and TRBJ2-3 gives the whole variable domain GAGVSQSPSNKVTEKGKDVELRCDPISGHTALYWYRQSLGQGLEFLIYFQGNSAPDKSGLPSDRFSAERTGGSVSTLTIQRTQQEDSAVYLCAAESGLATDTQYFGPGTRLTVL.

The J gene is TRBJ2-3, the V gene TRBV7-9; D may correspond to TRBD1 or TRBD2 (6 bases each). The CDR3 has 15 residues. V gave up 5 bases and J gave up 2 bases, with 14 bases separating them. Germline V gene sequence: CDR1 SEHNR, CDR2 FQNEAQ (reference sequence). CDR3 sequence: CASSAGGGPTDTQYF. The CDR3, as DNA: TGTGCCAGCAGCGCTGGAGGGGGGCCCACAGATACGCAGTATTTT.

This clonotype occurred a few times. This chain links TRBV29-1 with TRBJ1-1, with TRBD1 matching 7 bases. J was trimmed by 0 bases and V by 5 bases; bases with no gene match: 3. The CDR3 runs 13 residues. CDR1 and CDR2 from the germline V gene are SQVTM and ANQGSEA. CDR3 in amino acids: CSVQTGLNTEAFF. The CDR3 bases are TGCAGCGTTCAGACAGGGTTGAACACTGAAGCTTTCTTT.

In its sample, this clonotype was seen a few times. The chain has TRBV9 and TRBJ1-2; 7 nucleotides agree with TRBD1. V dropped 4 bases and J dropped 2; count of bases not matched to a gene: 8. This CDR3 has 15 amino acids. Germline V gene sequence: CDR1 SGDLS, CDR2 YYNGEE. CDR3 nucleotide sequence: TGTGCCAGCAGCACCAGGACAGGAACAAACTATGGCTACACCTTC. It codes for CASSTRTGTNYGYTF.

The chain links TRBV29-1 to TRBJ2-3, with D hard to call. V was pared by 0 bases and J by 2 bases, with 9 bases between. Per germline, CDR1 SQVTM and CDR2 ANQGSEA. The CDR3 covers 14 residues. In DNA, the CDR3 is TGCAGCGTTGAAGACAGAGTTCTCACAGATACGCAGTATTTT. Its translation: CSVEDRVLTDTQYF.

This chain links TRBV2 with TRBJ1-5, with 12 bases aligning to TRBD1. CDR1 is SNHLY and CDR2 is FYNNEI in the germline V gene. The trim removed 5 bases at V and 5 bases at J, leaving 4 bases unmatched. The CDR3 sequence is 15 residues long. DNA of the CDR3: TGTGCCAGCAGTTTGGGACAGGGGGCATATCAGCCCCAGCATTTT. Its translation is CASSLGQGAYQPQHF.

This chain links TRBV7-3 with TRBJ2-3; 10 nucleotides match TRBD2. CDR3 length: 14 residues. The germline CDR1 and CDR2 sequences are SGHTA and FQGTGA. J lost 4 bases, V lost 8 bases, and 6 bases had no gene match. The CDR3 spells CASALSGGADTQYF. CDR3 nucleotides: TGTGCCAGCGCGTTAAGCGGGGGGGCAGATACGCAGTATTTT.

This clonotype was seen only a few times. The chain couples TRBV12-3 or TRBV12-4 to TRBJ1-2; TRBD1 is a possible D gene (5 bases). Trimming pared 7 bases from V and 4 bases from J, leaving 13 bases between. This CDR3 is 13 amino acids long. The CDR3 is CASTLWGGYGYTF. CDR3 DNA sequence: TGTGCCAGCACCCTCTGGGGGGGCTATGGCTACACCTTC.

This clonotype was picked up many times. At one of its ends the junction is not consistent with the germline gene, which may arise from a read error. The rearrangement uses TRBV5-1 and TRBJ2-7, with D hard to call. Germline-derived CDR1 and CDR2 are SGHRS and YFSETQ. The CDR3 runs 11 residues. CDR3 amino acids: CASSNSYEQYF. The CDR3 DNA reads TGTGCCAGCAGCAACTCCTACGAGCAGTACTTC.

The chain joins TRBV6-1 to TRBJ1-1; D gene ambiguous. V was pared by 5 bases and J by 0 bases, with 13 bases between. The CDR3 runs to 15 residues. Germline values: CDR1 MNHNS, CDR2 SASEGT. CDR3 region: CASSSSGSLNTEAFF. The CDR3 DNA follows: TGTGCCAGCAGTTCATCCGGGAGCCTGAACACTGAAGCTTTCTTT.

J is TRBJ2-3 and V is TRBV12-5, with D hard to call. Trimming took 7 bases from V and 5 from J, leaving 13 bases between them. The CDR3 contains 13 residues. CDR1 LGHNT and CDR2 FRNRAP come from the germline V gene. As DNA, the CDR3 is TGTGCTAGTGCCCCCCTCGCGAGAGATACGCAGTATTTT. Translation gives CASAPLARDTQYF.